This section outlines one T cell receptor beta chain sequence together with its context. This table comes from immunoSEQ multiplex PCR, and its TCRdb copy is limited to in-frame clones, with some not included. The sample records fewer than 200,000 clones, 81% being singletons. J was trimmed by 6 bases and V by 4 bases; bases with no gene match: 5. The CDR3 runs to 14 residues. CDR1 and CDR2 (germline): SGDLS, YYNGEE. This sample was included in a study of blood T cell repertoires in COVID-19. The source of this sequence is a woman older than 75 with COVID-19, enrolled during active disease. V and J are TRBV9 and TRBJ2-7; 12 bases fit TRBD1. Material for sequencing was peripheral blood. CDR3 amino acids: CASSTGTGGGEQYF. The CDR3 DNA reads TGTGCCAGCAGCACCGGGACAGGGGGCGGCGAGCAGTACTTC.